The subject of this entry is one T cell receptor beta chain. Its antigen is currently unknown. The germline gives CDR1 MGHRA, CDR2 YSYEKL. Trimming pared 0 bases from V and 1 base from J, leaving 9 bases between. This CDR3 has 15 residues. This record comes from a study of cytomegalovirus exposure and HLA in healthy donors. Study as a whole: Sequencing of 150 million to 200 million T cells in an earlier analysis found approximately 120 million unique TCR beta sequences.

In the PCR, 60 Vbeta and 13 Jbeta primers were used. As processed by the authors: Counted up in a later analysis, unique TCR beta chains came to 60 million to 95 million, with around 9.9 million shared. Libraries were prepared by immunoSEQ multiplex PCR; TCRdb keeps only in-frame clonotypes and omits some of them. Clone size and the V and J calls come from that table; the DNA yielded D and trimming. The top ten hold 0.7% to 0.95% of the sample, which has 150,000 to 200,000 clones, approximately 78% seen once. Findings and limits, study-wide: The classifier was said to identify cytomegalovirus status with high specificity and sensitivity. CMV serostatus was the sole immune exposure information available.

Specimen: PBMCs. The V and J genes are TRBV4-1 and TRBJ2-5; D unclear. This receptor was taken from a woman aged 18-29 years in good health and CMV-seronegative. CDR3 DNA sequence: TGCGCCAGCAGCCAAGATGTGGGCCTCCAAGAGACCCAGTACTTC. It yields the protein CASSQDVGLQETQYF.